The T cell receptor (beta chain) described here comes from a study of sequential checkpoint blockade in melanoma. Study at large: First-line arms were nivolumab then ipilimumab, or the reverse, randomized 1:1. After both sequences, patients received maintenance nivolumab.

TCRdb's copy holds only in-frame clones and misses some; the assay was immunoSEQ multiplex PCR. Of around 30,000 clones detected, 75% to 90% appear once; the ten largest clones hold 22%. The sample holds a few counts of this clone. The treatment: randomized to nivolumab then ipilimumab (arm A) or the reverse (arm B). Live CD3+CD8+ CD19− CD56− cells were sorted from PBMCs. V dropped 3 bases and J dropped 11 bases, with 19 bases sitting between them. There are 15 residues in the CDR3. Germline V CDR1 and CDR2: MNHEY, SMNVEV (reference sequence). The TCR originated in a human donor with melanoma. The rearrangement links TRBV27 to TRBJ1-4, with D possibly matching TRBD1 (6 bases). The source material was CD8+ T cells sorted from blood (inferred from file names), sampled from a patient given nivolumab and ipilimumab in sequence. In DNA form, the CDR3 reads TGTGCCAGCAGTTTTACTGGGCCATTAAGGGGGAAACTGTTTTTT. This translates into CASSFTGPLRGKLFF.